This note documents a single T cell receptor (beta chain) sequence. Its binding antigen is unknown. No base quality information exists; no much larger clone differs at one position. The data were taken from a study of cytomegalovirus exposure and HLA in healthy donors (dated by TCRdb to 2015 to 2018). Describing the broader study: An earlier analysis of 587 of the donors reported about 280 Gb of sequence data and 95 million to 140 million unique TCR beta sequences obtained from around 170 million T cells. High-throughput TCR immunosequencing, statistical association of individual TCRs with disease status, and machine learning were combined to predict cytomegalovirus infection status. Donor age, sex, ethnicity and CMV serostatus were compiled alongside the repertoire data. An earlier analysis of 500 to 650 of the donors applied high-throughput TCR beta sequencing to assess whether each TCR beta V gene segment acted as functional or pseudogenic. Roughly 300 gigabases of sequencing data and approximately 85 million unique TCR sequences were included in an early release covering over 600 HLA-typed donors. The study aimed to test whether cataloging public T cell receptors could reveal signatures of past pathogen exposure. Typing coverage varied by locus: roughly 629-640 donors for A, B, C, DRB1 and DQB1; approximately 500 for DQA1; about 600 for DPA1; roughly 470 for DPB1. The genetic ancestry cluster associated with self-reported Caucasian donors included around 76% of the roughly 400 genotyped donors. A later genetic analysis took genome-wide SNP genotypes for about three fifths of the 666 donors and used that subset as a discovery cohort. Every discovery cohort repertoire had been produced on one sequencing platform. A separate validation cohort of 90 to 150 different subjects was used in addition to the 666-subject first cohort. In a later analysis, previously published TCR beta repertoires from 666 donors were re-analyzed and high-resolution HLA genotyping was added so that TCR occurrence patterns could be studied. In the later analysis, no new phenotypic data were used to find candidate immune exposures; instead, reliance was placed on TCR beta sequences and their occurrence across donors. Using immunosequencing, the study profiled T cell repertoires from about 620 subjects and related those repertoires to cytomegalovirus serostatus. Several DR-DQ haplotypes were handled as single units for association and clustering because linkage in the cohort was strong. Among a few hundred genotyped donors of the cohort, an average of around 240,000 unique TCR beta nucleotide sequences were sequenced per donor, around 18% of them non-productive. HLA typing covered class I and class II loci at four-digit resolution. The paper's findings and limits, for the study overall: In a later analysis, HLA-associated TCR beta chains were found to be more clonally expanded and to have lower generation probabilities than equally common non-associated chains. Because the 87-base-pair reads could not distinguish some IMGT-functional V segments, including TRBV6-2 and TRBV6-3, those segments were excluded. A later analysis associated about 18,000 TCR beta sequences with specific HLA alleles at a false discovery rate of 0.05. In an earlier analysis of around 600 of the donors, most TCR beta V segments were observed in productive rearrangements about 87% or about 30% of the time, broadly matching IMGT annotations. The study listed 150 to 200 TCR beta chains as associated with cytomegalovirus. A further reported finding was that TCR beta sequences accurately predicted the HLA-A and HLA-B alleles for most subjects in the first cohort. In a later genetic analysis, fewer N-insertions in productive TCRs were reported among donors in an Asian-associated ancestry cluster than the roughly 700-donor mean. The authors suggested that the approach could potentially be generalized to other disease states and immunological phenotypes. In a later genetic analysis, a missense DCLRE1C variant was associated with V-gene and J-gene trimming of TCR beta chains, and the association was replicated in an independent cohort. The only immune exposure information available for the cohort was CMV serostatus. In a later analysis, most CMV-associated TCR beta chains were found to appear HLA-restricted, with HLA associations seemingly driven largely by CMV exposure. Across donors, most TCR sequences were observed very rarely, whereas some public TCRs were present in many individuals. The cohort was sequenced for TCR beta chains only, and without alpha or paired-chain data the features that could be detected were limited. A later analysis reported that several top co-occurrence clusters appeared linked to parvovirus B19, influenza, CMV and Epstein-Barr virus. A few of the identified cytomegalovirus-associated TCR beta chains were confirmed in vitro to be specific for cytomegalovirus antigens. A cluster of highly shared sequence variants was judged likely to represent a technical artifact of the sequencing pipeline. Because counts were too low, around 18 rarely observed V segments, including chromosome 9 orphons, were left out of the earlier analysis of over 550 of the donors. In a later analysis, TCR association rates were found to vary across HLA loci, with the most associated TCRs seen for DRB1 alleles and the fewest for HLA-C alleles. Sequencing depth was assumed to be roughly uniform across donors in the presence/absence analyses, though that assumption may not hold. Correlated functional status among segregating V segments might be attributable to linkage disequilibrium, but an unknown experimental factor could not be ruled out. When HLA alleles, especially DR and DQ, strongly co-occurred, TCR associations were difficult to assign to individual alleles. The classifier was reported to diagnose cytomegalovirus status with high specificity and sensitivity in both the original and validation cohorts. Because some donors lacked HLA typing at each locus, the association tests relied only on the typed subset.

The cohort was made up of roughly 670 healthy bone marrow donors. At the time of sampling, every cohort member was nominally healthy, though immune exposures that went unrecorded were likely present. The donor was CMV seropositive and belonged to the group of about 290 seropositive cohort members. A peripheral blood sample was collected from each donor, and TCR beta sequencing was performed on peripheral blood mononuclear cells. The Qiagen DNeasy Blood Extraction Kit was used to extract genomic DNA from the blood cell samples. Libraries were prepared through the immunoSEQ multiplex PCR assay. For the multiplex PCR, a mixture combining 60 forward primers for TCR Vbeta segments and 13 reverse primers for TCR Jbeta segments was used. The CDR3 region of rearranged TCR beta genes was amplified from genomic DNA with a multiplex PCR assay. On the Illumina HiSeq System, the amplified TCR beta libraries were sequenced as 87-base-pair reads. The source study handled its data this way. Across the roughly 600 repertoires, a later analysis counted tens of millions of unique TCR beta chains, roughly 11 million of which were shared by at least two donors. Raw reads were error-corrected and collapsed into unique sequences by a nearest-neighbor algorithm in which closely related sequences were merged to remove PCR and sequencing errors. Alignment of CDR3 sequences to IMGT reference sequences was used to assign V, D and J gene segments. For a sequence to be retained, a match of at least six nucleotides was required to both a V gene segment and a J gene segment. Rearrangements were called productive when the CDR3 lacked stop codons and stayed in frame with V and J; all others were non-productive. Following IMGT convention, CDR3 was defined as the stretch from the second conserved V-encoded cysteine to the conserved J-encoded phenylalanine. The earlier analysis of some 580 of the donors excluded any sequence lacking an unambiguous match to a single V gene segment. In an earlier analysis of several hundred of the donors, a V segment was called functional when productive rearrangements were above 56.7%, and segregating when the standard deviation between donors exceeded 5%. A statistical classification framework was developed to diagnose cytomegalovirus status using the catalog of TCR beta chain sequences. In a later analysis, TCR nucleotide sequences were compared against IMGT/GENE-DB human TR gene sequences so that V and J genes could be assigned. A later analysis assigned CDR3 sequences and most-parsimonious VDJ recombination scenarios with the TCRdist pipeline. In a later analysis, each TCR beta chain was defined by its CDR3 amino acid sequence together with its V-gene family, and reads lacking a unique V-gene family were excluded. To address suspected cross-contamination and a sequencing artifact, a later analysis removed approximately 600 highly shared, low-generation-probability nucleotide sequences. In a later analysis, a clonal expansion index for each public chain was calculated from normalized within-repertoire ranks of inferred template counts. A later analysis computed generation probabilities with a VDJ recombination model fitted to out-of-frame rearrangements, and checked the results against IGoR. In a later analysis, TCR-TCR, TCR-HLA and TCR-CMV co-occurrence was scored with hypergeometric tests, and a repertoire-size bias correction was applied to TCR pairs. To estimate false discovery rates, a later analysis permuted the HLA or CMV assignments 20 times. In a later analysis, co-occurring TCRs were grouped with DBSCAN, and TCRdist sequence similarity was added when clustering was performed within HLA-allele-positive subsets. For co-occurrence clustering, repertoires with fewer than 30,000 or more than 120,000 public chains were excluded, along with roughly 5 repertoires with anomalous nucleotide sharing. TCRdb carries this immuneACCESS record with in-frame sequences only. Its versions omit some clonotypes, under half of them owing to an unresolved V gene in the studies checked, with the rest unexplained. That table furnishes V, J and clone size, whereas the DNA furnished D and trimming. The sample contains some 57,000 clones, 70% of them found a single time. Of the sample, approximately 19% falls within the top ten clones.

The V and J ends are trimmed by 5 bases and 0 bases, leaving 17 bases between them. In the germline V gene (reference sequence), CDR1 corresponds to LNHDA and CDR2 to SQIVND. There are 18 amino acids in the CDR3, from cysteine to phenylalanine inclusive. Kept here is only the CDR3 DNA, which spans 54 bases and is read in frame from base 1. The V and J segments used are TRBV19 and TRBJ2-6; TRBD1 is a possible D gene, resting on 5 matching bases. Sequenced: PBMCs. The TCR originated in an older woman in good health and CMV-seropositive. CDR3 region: CASSGWGRRDSGANVLTF. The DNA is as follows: TGTGCCAGTAGTGGATGGGGCAGGCGTGACTCTGGGGCCAACGTCCTGACTTTC.